The sequence of this TCR beta chain was determined in a study of blood T cell repertoires in COVID-19. Study-wide background: Sources were T cells, B-cell-depleted T cells, or PBMCs; the material itself was cDNA or gDNA.

With 3 bases clipped from V and 5 bases from J, the junction kept 13 bases outside the gene matches. Germline V gene lookup returns CDR1 SGHRS and CDR2 YFSETQ. The CDR3 length is 17 residues. Authors' data handling: Reference gene primer amplification gave estimated nucleated cell counts. Assay: immunoSEQ multiplex PCR; the TCRdb copy retains only in-frame clones and omits some. V, J and clone size are those of that table, while D and trimming were read from the DNA. The sample consists of roughly 160,000 clones, roughly 80% of them appearing once. The origin of this receptor is a man in his forties or fifties who had recovered from COVID-19. The chain has TRBV5-1 and TRBJ2-3; the match to TRBD1 covers 9 bases. The sequenced sample was PBMCs or T cells enriched from blood (not recorded which). CDR3 loop: CASSYQRDRVSGDTQYF. The CDR3 nucleotides read TGCGCCAGCAGCTACCAACGGGACAGGGTCTCGGGAGATACGCAGTATTTT.